A selection of T cell receptor beta chains follows, all from one sample in a study of blood T cell repertoires in COVID-19. TCRdb's copy holds only in-frame clones and misses some; the assay was immunoSEQ multiplex PCR. In the table there are roughly 110,000 clones, roughly four fifths of which are singletons. The sequenced sample consisted of peripheral blood. The receptor source for this set is an older woman with acute or convalescent COVID-19. Each CDR3 is given with its conserved first and last residue. D genes are given only for firm matches. Clone size, where shown, is once, few, many, or a class for clones that have expanded.

CDR3,DNA,V,J,size,D
CASGLITDTQYF,TGTGCTAGTGGTTTGATAACAGATACGCAGTATTTT,TRBV12-5,TRBJ2-3,NA,NA
CASSPPRVSFNEQFF,TGTGCCAGCAGCCCCCCCAGGGTCTCTTTCAATGAGCAGTTCTTC,TRBV11-3,TRBJ2-1,NA,NA
CASSPRSTSGPGELFF,TGTGCCAGCTCACCACGGTCGACTAGCGGTCCCGGGGAGCTGTTTTTT,TRBV18,TRBJ2-2,NA,TRBD2
CAWNPIRGSGYTF,TGTGCCTGGAATCCAATCAGGGGTTCTGGCTACACCTTC,TRBV30,TRBJ1-2,NA,NA
CASSRGEYEQYF,TGTGCCAGCAGTCGGGGGGAATACGAGCAGTACTTC,TRBV28,TRBJ2-7,NA,TRBD2
CASSEALTRETQYF,TGCGCCAGCAGTGAGGCGCTAACCCGAGAGACCCAGTACTTC,TRBV10-1,TRBJ2-5,few,NA
CASSEFGGADTDTQYF,TGTGCCAGCAGTGAATTCGGCGGGGCCGATACAGATACGCAGTATTTT,TRBV25-1,TRBJ2-3,NA,NA
CASSLAKGGWGTEAFF,TGTGCCAGCAGCTTGGCGAAAGGGGGCTGGGGGACTGAAGCTTTCTTT,TRBV5-6,TRBJ1-1,NA,TRBD1
CSVQRTGGHGELFF,TGCAGCGTCCAAAGGACAGGGGGCCACGGGGAGCTGTTTTTT,TRBV29-1,TRBJ2-2,once,TRBD1
CASSPTGDYGYTF,TGTGCCAGCAGCCCGACAGGGGATTATGGCTACACCTTC,TRBV6-4,TRBJ1-2,NA,TRBD1
CASRTDRVSYNEQFF,TGCGCCAGCAGAACCGACAGGGTGTCCTACAATGAGCAGTTCTTC,TRBV5-1,TRBJ2-1,NA,TRBD1
CAISESGRAFF,TGTGCCATCAGTGAGTCGGGCAGGGCTTTCTTT,TRBV10-3,TRBJ1-1,NA,NA
CSVEPGASNEQFF,TGCAGCGTTGAACCGGGAGCCAGCAATGAGCAGTTCTTC,TRBV29-1,TRBJ2-1,few,NA
CASSLAQGGSGYGYTF,TGTGCCAGCAGCTTAGCTCAAGGAGGGTCGGGCTATGGCTACACCTTC,TRBV7-8,TRBJ1-2,few,NA
CASTPRGAGGSGVSEQYF,TGTGCCAGCACCCCAAGGGGTGCGGGGGGGTCTGGGGTATCCGAGCAGTACTTC,TRBV7-8,TRBJ2-7,NA,TRBD2
CASSRETHEGNQPQHF,TGCGCCAGCAGCCGGGAAACTCATGAAGGCAATCAGCCCCAGCATTTT,TRBV5-1,TRBJ1-5,NA,NA
CASSTTSGPYEQYF,TGTGCCAGTTCGACGACTAGCGGGCCTTACGAGCAGTACTTC,TRBV6-5,TRBJ2-7,NA,TRBD2
CASSLGLDSTDGYTF,TGTGCCAGCAGCTTAGGTTTAGACAGCACGGATGGCTACACCTTC,TRBV7-8,TRBJ1-2,NA,NA
CASSSTSGFDNEQFF,TGCGCCAGCAGCTCCACTAGCGGGTTTGACAATGAGCAGTTCTTC,TRBV5-1,TRBJ2-1,NA,TRBD2
CASSQPTGTGELFF,TGTGCCAGCAGCCAGCCAACAGGGACCGGGGAGCTGTTTTTT,TRBV4-2,TRBJ2-2,NA,NA
CASSKRVEAEAFF,TGTGCCAGCAGCAAAAGAGTGGAGGCTGAAGCTTTCTTT,TRBV21-1,TRBJ1-1,NA,NA
CASSYSSGAGDEKLFF,TGTGCCAGCAGTTACTCTTCAGGGGCTGGTGATGAAAAACTGTTTTTT,TRBV6-5,TRBJ1-4,NA,NA
CASSRRDTGELFF,TGTGCCAGCAGCCGTCGTGACACCGGGGAGCTGTTTTTT,TRBV14,TRBJ2-2,NA,NA
CASSLGGGRGYTF,TGTGCCAGCAGTTTAGGCGGTGGCCGGGGCTACACCTTC,TRBV28,TRBJ1-2,NA,NA
CASSSGDRGYGGYTF,TGTGCCAGCAGCTCCGGGGACAGGGGATATGGGGGCTACACCTTC,TRBV13,TRBJ1-2,NA,TRBD1
CASRRTGQSSYEQYF,TGTGCCAGTAGACGGACAGGGCAGAGCTCCTACGAGCAGTACTTC,TRBV19,TRBJ2-7,NA,TRBD1
CASSLGRGPYSGNTIYF,TGTGCCAGCAGCTTGGGTAGGGGGCCCTACTCTGGAAACACCATATATTTT,TRBV5-8,TRBJ1-3,NA,TRBD1
CASSSVPGELFF,TGTGCCAGCAGTTCAGTGCCCGGGGAGCTGTTTTTT,TRBV27,TRBJ2-2,NA,NA
CASVPPGEGLGGYTF,TGCGCCAGCGTCCCTCCCGGGGAGGGGCTGGGTGGCTACACCTTC,TRBV23-1,TRBJ1-2,few,NA